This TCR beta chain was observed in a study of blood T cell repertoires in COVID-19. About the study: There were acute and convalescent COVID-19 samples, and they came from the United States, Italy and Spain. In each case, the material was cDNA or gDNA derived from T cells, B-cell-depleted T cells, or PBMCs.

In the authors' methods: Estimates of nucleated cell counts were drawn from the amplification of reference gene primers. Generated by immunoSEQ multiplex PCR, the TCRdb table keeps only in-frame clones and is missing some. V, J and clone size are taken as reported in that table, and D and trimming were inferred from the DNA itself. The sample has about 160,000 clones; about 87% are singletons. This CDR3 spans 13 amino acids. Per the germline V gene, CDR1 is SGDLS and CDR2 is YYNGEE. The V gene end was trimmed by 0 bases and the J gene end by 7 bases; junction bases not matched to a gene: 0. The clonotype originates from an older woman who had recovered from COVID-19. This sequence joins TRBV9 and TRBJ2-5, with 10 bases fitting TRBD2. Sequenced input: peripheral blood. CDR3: CASSVERGGTQYF. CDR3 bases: TGTGCCAGCAGCGTAGAGCGGGGGGGGACCCAGTACTTC.